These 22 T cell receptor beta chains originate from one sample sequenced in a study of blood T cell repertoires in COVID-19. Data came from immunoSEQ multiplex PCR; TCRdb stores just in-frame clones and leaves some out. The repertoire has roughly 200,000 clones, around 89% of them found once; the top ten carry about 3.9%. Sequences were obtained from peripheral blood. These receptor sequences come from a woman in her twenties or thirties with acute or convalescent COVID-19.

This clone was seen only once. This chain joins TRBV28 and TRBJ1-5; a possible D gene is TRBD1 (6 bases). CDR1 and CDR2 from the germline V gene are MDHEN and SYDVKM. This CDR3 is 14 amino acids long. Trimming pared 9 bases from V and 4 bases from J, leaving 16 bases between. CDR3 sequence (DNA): TGTGCCAGTGGGGAGGGGGGGCTTAATCAGCCCCAGCATTTT. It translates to CASGEGGLNQPQHF.

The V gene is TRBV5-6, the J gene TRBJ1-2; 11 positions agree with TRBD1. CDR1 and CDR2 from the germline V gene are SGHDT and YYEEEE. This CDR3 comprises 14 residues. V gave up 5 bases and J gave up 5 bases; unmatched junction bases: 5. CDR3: CASRGTGGSYGYTF. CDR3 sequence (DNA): TGTGCCAGCAGAGGGACAGGGGGGTCGTATGGCTACACCTTC. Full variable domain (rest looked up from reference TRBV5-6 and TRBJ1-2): DAGVTQSPTHLIKTRGQQVTLRCSPKSGHDTVSWYQQALGQGPQFIFQYYEEEERQRGNFPDRFSGHQFPNYSSELNVNALLLGDSALYLCASRGTGGSYGYTFGSGTRLTVV.

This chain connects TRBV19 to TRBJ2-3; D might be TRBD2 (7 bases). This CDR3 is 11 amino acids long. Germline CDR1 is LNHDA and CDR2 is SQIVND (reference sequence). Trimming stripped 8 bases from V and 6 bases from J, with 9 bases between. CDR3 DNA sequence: TGTGCCAGTGGGGGGGCGGATACGCAGTATTTT. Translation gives CASGGADTQYF.

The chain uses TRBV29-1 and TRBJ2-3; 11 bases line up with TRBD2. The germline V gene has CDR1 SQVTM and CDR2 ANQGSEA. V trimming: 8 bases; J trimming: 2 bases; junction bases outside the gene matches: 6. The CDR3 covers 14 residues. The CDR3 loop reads CSSSGRAVTDTQYF. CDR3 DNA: TGCAGCAGTAGCGGGAGGGCCGTCACAGATACGCAGTATTTT.

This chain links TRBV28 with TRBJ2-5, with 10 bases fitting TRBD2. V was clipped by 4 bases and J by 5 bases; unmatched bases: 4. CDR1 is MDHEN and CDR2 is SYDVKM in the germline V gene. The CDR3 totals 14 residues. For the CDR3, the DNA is TGTGCCAGCAGTTCTAGCGGGAGATTCGAGACCCAGTACTTC. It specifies CASSSSGRFETQYF.

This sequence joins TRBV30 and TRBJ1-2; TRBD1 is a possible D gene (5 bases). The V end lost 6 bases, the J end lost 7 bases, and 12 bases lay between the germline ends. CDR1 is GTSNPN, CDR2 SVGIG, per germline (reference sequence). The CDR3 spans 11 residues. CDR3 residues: CACRPGIGYTF. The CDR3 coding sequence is TGTGCCTGTCGGCCAGGGATTGGCTACACCTTC.

The CDR3 DNA sequence: TGTGCCAGCAGCCGTGGGACAGGGTCGTCTGGGGCCAACGTCCTGACTTTC. Its translation is CASSRGTGSSGANVLTF. The V gene is TRBV7-3, the J gene TRBJ2-6, with 9 bases identical to TRBD1. CDR3 length: 17 residues. Germline assignment: CDR1 SGHTA and CDR2 FQGTGA. V lost 5 bases, J lost 1 base, and 6 bases stayed unmatched.

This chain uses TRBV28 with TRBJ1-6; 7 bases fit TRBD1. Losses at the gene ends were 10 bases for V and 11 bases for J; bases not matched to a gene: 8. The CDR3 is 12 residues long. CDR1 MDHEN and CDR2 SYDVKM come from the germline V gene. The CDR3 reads CATRQGGTPLHF. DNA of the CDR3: TGTGCCACCCGACAGGGCGGAACACCCCTCCACTTT.

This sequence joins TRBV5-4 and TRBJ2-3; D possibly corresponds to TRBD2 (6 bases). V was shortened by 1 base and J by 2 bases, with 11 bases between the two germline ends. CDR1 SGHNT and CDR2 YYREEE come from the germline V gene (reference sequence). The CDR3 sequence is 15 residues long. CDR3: CASSLWRDHTDTQYF. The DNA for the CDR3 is TGTGCCAGCAGCTTGTGGCGGGACCACACAGATACGCAGTATTTT.

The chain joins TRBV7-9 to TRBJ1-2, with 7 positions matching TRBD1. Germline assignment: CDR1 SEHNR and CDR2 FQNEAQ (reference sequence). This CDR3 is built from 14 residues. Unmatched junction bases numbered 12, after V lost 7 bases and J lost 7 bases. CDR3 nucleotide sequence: TGTGCCAGCACCTCGACAGGGTCAGGGGGTGGCTACACCTTC. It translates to CASTSTGSGGGYTF.

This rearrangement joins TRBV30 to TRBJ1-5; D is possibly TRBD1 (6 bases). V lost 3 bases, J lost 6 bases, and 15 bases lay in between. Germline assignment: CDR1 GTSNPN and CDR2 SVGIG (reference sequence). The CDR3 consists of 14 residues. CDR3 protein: CAWSVITGSQPQHF. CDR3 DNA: TGTGCCTGGAGCGTGATTACAGGGTCTCAGCCCCAGCATTTT.

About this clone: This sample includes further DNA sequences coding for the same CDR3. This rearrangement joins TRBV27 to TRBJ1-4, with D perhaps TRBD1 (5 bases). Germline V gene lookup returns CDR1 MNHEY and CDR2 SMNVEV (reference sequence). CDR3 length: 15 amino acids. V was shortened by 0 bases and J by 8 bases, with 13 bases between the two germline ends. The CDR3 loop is CASSLSRQGGEKLFF. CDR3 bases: TGTGCCAGCAGTTTATCCCGGCAGGGTGGGGAAAAACTGTTTTTT. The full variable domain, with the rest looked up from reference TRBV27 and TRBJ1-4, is EAQVTQNPRYLITVTGKKLTVTCSQNMNHEYMSWYRQDPGLGLRQIYYSMNVEVTDKGDVPEGYKVSRKEKRNFPLILESPSPNQTSLYFCASSLSRQGGEKLFFGSGTQLSVL.

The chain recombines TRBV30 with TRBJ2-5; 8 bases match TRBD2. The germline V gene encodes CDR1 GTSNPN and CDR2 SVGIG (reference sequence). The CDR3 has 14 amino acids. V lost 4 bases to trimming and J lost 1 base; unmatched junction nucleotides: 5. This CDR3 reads CAWTSLAAQETQYF. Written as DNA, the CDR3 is TGTGCCTGGACCTCACTAGCGGCCCAAGAGACCCAGTACTTC.

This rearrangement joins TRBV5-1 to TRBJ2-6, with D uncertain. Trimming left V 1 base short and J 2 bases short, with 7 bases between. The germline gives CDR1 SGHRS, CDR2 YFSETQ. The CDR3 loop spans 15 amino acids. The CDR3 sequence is CASSLSYTGANVLTF. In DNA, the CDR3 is TGCGCCAGCAGCTTGTCTTACACTGGGGCCAACGTCCTGACTTTC.

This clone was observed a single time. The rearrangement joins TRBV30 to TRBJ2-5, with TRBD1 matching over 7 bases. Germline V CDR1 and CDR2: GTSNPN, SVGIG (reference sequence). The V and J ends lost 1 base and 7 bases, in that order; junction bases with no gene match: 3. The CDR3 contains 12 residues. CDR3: CAWSGQGGTQYF. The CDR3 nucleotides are TGTGCCTGGAGTGGACAGGGTGGGACCCAGTACTTC.

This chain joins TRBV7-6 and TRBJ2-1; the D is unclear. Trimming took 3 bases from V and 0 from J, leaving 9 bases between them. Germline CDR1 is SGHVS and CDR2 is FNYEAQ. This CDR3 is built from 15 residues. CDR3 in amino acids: CASSFRRDSYNEQFF. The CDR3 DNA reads TGTGCCAGCAGCTTTAGGAGAGACTCCTACAATGAGCAGTTCTTC.

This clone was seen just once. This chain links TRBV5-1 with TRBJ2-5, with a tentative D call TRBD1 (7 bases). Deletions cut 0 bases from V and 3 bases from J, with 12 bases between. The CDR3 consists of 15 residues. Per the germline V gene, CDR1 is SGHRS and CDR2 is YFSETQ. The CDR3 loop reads CASSLGGTAEETQYF. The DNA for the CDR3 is TGCGCCAGCAGCTTGGGCGGGACAGCCGAAGAGACCCAGTACTTC.

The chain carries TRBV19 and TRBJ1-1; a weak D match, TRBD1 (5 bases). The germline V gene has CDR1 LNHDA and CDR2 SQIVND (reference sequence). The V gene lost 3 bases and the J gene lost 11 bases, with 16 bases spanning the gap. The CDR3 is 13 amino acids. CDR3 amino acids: CASSIRSWGKAFF. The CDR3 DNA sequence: TGTGCCAGTAGTATCCGGAGTTGGGGCAAGGCTTTCTTT.

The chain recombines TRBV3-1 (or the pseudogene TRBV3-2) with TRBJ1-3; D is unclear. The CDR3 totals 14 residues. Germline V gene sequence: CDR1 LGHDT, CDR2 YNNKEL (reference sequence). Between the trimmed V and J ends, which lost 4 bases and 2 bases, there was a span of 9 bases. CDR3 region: CASSLREAGNTIYF. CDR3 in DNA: TGTGCCAGCAGCCTAAGGGAGGCTGGAAACACCATATATTTT.

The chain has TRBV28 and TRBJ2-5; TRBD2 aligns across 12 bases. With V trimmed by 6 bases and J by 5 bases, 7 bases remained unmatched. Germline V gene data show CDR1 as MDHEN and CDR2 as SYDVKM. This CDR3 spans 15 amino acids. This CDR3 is CASRNLAGGRETQYF. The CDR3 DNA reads TGTGCCAGCAGGAATCTAGCGGGGGGGCGGGAGACCCAGTACTTC.

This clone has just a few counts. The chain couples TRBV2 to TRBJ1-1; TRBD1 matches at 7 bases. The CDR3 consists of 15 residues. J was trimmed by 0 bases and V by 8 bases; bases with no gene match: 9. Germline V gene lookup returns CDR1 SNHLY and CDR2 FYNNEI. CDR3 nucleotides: TGTGCCAGCTTGCGACAGGGAACATTGAACACTGAAGCTTTCTTT. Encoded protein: CASLRQGTLNTEAFF.

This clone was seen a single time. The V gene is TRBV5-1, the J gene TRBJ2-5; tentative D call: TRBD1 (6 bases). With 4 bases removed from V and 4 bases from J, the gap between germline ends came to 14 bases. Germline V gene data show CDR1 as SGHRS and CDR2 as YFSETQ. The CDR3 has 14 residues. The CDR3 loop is CASSMTGFGETQYF. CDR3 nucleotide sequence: TGCGCCAGCAGCATGACAGGTTTTGGAGAGACCCAGTACTTC.